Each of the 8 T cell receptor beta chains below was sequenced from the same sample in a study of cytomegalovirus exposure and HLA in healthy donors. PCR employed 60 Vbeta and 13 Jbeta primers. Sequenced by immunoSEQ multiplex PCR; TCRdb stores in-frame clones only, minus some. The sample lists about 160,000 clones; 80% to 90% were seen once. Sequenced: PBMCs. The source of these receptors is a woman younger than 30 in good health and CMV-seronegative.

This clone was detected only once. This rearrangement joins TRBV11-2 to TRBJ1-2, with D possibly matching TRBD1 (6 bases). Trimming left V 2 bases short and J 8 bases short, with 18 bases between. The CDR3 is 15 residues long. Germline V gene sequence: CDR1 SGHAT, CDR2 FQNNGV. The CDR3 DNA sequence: TGTGCCAGCAGCTTAAGGGTGGGGGGGGCGAGCGGCTACACCTTC. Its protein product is CASSLRVGGASGYTF.

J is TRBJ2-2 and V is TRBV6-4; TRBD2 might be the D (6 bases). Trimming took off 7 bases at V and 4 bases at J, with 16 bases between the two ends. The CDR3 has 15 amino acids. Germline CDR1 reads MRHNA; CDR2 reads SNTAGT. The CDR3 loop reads CASKEGGSGTGELFF. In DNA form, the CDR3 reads TGTGCCAGCAAGGAGGGAGGTTCGGGCACCGGGGAGCTGTTTTTT.

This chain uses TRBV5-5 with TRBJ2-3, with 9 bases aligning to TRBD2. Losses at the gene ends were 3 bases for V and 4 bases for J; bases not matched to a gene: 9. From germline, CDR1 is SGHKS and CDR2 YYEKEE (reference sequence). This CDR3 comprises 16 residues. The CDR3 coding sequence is TGTGCCAGCAGCTCTTGGTTTGGCGGGAGGGCAGATACGCAGTATTTT. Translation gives CASSSWFGGRADTQYF.

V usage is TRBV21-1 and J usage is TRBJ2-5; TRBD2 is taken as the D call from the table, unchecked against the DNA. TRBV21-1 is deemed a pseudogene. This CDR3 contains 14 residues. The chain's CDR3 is CASSKAGAGGTQYF. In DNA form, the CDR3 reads TGTGCCAGCAGCAAAGCAGGAGCGGGGGGGACCCAGTACTTC.

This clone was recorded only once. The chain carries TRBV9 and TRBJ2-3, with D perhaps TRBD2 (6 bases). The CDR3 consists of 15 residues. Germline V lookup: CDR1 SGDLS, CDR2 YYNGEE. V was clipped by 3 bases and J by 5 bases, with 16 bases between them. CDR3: CASSGGLRALDTQYF. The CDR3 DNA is TGTGCCAGCAGCGGGGGACTTCGCGCGTTAGATACGCAGTATTTT. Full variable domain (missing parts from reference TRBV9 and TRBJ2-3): DSGVTQTPKHLITATGQRVTLRCSPRSGDLSVYWYQQSLDQGLQFLIQYYNGEERAKGNILERFSAQQFPDLHSELNLSSLELGDSALYFCASSGGLRALDTQYFGPGTRLTVL.

CDR3 DNA sequence: TGTGCCAGCGGCGAGAACAGGGGTAGCAATCAGCCCCAGCATTTT. It translates to CASGENRGSNQPQHF. The gene calls are TRBV27 and TRBJ1-5, with 7 positions matching TRBD1. CDR3 length: 15 amino acids. J lost 0 bases, V lost 8 bases, and 7 bases had no gene match. Germline CDR1 MNHEY, CDR2 SMNVEV (reference sequence).

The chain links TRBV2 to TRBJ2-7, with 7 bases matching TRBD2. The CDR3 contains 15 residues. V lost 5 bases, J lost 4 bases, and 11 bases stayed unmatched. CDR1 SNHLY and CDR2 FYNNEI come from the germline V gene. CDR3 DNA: TGTGCCAGCAGTCCACCTAGCGGCACGGGGTACGAGCAGTACTTC. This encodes CASSPPSGTGYEQYF.

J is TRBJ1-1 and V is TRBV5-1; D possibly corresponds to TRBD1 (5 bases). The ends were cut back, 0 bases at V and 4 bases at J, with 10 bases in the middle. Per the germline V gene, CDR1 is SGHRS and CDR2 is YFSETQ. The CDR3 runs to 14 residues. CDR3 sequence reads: CASSLEGFGTEAFF. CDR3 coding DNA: TGCGCCAGCAGCTTGGAGGGGTTTGGCACTGAAGCTTTCTTT.